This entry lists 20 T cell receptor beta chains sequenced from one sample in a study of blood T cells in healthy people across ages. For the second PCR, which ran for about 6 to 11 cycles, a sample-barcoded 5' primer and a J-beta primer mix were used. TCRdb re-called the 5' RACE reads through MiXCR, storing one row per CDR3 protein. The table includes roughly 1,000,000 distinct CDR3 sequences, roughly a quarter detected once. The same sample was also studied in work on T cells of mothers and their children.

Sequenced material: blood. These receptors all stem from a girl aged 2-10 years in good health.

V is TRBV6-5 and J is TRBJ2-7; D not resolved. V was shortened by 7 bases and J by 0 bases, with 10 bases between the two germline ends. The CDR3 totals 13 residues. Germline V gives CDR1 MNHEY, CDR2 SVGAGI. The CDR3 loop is CASKRASSYEQYF. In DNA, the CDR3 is TGTGCCAGCAAAAGGGCGAGCTCCTACGAGCAGTACTTC.

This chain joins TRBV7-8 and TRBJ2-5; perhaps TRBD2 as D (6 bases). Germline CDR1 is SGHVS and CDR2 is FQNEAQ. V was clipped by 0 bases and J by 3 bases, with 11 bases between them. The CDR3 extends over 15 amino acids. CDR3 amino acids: CASSLAQREKETQYF. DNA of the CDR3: TGTGCCAGCAGCTTAGCCCAACGGGAGAAAGAGACCCAGTACTTC.

The CDR3 coding sequence is TGTGCCAGCAGCCAGGTTGGGACTAGTCATGTGAATGAGCAGTTCTTC. This codes for CASSQVGTSHVNEQFF. The chain joins TRBV4-2 to TRBJ2-1; 8 nucleotides match TRBD2. Germline CDR1 and CDR2: LGHNA and YNFKEQ. Trimming took 3 bases from V and 7 from J; bases not matched to a gene: 11. The CDR3 extends over 16 amino acids.

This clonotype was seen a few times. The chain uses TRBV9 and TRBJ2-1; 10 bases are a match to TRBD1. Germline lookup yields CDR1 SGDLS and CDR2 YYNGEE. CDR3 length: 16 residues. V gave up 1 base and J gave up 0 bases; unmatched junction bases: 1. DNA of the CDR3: TGTGCCAGCAGCGTACGGACAGGGGGCTCCTACAATGAGCAGTTCTTC. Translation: CASSVRTGGSYNEQFF. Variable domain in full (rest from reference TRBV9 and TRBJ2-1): DSGVTQTPKHLITATGQRVTLRCSPRSGDLSVYWYQQSLDQGLQFLIQYYNGEERAKGNILERFSAQQFPDLHSELNLSSLELGDSALYFCASSVRTGGSYNEQFFGPGTRLTVL.

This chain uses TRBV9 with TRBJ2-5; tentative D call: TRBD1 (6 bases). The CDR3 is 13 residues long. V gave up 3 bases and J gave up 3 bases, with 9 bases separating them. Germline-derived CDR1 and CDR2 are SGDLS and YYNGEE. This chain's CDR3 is CASSGYREETQYF. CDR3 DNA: TGTGCCAGCAGCGGATACAGGGAAGAGACCCAGTACTTC.

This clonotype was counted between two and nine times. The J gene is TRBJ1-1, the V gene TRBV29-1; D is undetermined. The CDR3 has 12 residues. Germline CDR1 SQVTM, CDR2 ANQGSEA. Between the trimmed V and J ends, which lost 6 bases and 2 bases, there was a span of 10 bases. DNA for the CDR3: TGCAGCGTATATACAGCTAACACTGAAGCTTTCTTT. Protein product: CSVYTANTEAFF. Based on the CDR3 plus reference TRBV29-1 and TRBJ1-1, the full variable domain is SAVISQKPSRDICQRGTSLTIQCQVDSQVTMMFWYRQQPGQSLTLIATANQGSEATYESGFVIDKFPISRPNLTFSTLTVSNMSPEDSSIYLCSVYTANTEAFFGQGTRLTVV.

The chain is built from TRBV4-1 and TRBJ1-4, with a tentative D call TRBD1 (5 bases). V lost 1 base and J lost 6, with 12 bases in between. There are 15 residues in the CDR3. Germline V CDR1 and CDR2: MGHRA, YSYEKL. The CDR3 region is CASSQVRGDDEKLFF. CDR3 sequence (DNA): TGCGCCAGCAGCCAAGTTCGGGGGGATGATGAAAAACTGTTTTTT.

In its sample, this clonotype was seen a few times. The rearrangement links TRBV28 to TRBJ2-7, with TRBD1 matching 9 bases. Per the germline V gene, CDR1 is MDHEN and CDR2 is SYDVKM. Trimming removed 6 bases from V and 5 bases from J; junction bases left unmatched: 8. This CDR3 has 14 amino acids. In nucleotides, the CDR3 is TGTGCCAGCAGCCCGAGGACAGGGGTCAACGAGCAGTACTTC. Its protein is CASSPRTGVNEQYF.

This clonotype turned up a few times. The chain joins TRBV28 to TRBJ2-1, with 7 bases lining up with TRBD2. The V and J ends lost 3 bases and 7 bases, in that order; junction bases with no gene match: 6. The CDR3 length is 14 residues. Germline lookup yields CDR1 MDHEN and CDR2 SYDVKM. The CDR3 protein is CASSFGWGGNEQFF. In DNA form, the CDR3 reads TGTGCCAGCAGTTTTGGCTGGGGAGGGAATGAGCAGTTCTTC.

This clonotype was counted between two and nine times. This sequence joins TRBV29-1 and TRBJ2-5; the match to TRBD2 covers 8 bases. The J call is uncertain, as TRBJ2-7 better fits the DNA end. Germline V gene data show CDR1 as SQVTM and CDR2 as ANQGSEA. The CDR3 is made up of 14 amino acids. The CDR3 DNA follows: TGCAGCGTTGGGGATCGGGGGGGCACCTACGAGCAGTACTTC. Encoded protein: CSVGDRGGTYEQYF.

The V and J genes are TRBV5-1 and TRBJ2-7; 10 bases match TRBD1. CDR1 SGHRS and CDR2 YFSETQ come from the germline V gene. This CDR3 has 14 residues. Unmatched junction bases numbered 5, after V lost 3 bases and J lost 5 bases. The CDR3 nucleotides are TGCGCCAGCAGCTACGGGACAGGGGATGACGAGCAGTACTTC. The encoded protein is CASSYGTGDDEQYF. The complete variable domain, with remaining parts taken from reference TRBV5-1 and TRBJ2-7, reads KAGVTQTPRYLIKTRGQQVTLSCSPISGHRSVSWYQQTPGQGLQFLFEYFSETQRNKGNFPGRFSGRQFSNSRSEMNVSTLELGDSALYLCASSYGTGDDEQYFGPGTRLTVT.

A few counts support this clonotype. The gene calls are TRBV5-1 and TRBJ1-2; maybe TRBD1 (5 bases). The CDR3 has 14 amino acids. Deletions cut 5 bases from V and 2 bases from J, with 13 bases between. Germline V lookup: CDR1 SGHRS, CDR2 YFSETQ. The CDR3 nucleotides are TGCGCCAGCAGTTCCGACAGACTGAACTATGGCTACACCTTC. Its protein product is CASSSDRLNYGYTF.

The CDR3 spells CSAQGGRSSSYEQYF. CDR3 DNA: TGCAGTGCCCAGGGGGGTAGGTCAAGCTCCTACGAGCAGTACTTC. The gene calls are TRBV20-1 and TRBJ2-7, with D possibly matching TRBD1 (7 bases). This CDR3 is built from 15 residues. CDR1 is DFQATT, CDR2 SNEGSKA, per germline (reference sequence). Trimming cost V 6 bases and J 0 bases, with 18 bases left between them.

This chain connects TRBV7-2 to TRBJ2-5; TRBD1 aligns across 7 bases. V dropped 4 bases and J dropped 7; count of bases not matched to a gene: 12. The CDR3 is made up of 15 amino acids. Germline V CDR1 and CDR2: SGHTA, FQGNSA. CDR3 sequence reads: CASSSSQGVPGTQYF. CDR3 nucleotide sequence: TGTGCCAGCAGCTCGAGTCAGGGGGTCCCGGGGACCCAGTACTTC.

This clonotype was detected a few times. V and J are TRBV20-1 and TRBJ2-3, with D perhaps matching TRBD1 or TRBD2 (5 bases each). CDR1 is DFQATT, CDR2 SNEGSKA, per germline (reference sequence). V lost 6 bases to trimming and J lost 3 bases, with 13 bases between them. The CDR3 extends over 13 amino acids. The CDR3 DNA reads TGCAGTGCCATAACGGGGCCAACAGATACGCAGTATTTT. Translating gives CSAITGPTDTQYF.

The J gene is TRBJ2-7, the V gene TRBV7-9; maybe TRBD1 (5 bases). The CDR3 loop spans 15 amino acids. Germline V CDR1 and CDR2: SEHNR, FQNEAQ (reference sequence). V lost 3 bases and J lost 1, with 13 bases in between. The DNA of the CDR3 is TGTGCCAGCAGCTTCGGCAGGGCAATATCCTACGAGCAGTACTTC. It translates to CASSFGRAISYEQYF.

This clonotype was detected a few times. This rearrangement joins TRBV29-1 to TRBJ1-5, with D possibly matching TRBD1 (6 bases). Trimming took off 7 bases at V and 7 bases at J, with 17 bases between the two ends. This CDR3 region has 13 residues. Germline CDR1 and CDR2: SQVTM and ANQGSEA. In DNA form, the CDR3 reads TGCAGCGCTGGTCAGGGGCGGCAACAGCCCCAGCATTTT. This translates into CSAGQGRQQPQHF.

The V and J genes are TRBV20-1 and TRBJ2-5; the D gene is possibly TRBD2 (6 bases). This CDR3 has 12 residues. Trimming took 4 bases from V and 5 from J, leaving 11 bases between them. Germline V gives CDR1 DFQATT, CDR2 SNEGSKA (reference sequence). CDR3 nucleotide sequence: TGCAGTGCTACGCCCCGGGAGGAGACCCAGTACTTC. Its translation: CSATPREETQYF.

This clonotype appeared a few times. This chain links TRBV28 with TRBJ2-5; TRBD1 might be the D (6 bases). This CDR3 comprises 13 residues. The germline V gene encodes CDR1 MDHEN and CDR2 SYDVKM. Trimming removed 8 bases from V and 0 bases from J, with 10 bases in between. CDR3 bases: TGTGCCAGCGCAGGGGTTGACCAAGAGACCCAGTACTTC. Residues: CASAGVDQETQYF.

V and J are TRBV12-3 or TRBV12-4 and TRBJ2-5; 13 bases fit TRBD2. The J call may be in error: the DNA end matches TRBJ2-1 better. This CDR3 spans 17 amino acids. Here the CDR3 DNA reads TGTGCCAGCAGTGTCCTCCTTACTAGCGGGGGGGCCATATGGCAGTTCTTC. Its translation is CASSVLLTSGGAIWQFF.